The 31 T cell receptor beta chains given below trace back to one sample, sequenced in a study of shared clonotypes between healthy human individuals. Here immunoSEQ multiplex PCR was the method, and the copy in TCRdb shows in-frame clones only, minus some. The data contain around 2.5 million clones, 80% to 95% of them seen just once; the ten biggest clones take up 0.36%. The sequenced sample was naive CD4+ T cells from PBMCs. Subset of the sample: CD45RA+ positively selected. These receptors were obtained from a man younger than 35 in good health. Some clones in this sample may be carry-over from other donors' samples.

The rearrangement links TRBV6-1 to TRBJ2-7; D is unresolved. The V gene's germline CDR1 is MNHNS and CDR2 SASEGT. The V end lost 7 bases, the J end lost 3 bases, and 10 bases lay between the germline ends. The CDR3 consists of 12 residues. CDR3 DNA sequence: TGTGCCAGCACGGAGTTAGTCTACGAGCAGTACTTC. Residues: CASTELVYEQYF.

In regard to this clone: This may come from a read error, since a much larger clone is one base off. V is TRBV13 and J is TRBJ2-2; D call uncertain. In germline, CDR1 is PRHDT, CDR2 FYEKMQ (reference sequence). The CDR3 is made up of 11 amino acids. Trimming pared 2 bases from V and 6 bases from J, leaving 1 base between. Here the CDR3 DNA reads TGTGCCAGCAGCTTATCCGGGGAGCTGTTTTTT. Protein: CASSLSGELFF. The full variable domain, with the rest looked up from reference TRBV13 and TRBJ2-2, is AAGVIQSPRHLIKEKRETATLKCYPIPRHDTVYWYQQGPGQDPQFLISFYEKMQSDKGSIPDRFSAQQFSDYHSELNMSSLELGDSALYFCASSLSGELFFGEGSRLTVL.

The chain combines TRBV7-2 with TRBJ1-2, with D perhaps TRBD1 (6 bases). CDR3 length: 14 amino acids. V was pared by 5 bases and J by 4 bases, with 14 bases between. Germline V gene lookup returns CDR1 SGHTA and CDR2 FQGNSA. CDR3 DNA: TGTGCCAGCAGCCGGGGGGGGCTAGTCTATGGCTACACCTTC. Residues: CASSRGGLVYGYTF.

The chain links TRBV28 to TRBJ1-1; a weak D match, TRBD1 (6 bases). V lost 3 bases to trimming and J lost 6 bases, with 17 bases between them. The V gene's germline CDR1 is MDHEN and CDR2 SYDVKM. This CDR3 is built from 15 residues. The CDR3 region has the DNA TGTGCCAGCAGTTTTTTGGGCAGGGAGGGGGCTGAAGCTTTCTTT. It translates to CASSFLGREGAEAFF.

This clone is a singleton in its sample. The chain uses TRBV10-3 and TRBJ2-1, with 8 positions matching TRBD2. The germline CDR1 and CDR2 sequences are ENHRY and SYGVKD. V lost 7 bases and J lost 2; bases outside the gene matches: 4. The CDR3 is 14 amino acids. CDR3 sequence (DNA): TGTGCCATCAAACTAGCGGCAACCTACAATGAGCAGTTCTTC. Translating gives CAIKLAATYNEQFF.

This sequence joins TRBV30 and TRBJ2-7; TRBD2 might be the D (5 bases). V was pared by 3 bases and J by 0 bases, with 12 bases between. The CDR3 totals 14 residues. From germline, CDR1 is GTSNPN and CDR2 SVGIG (reference sequence). This chain's CDR3 is CAWRRVGSSYEQYF. CDR3 DNA: TGTGCCTGGAGGAGGGTAGGGTCCTCCTACGAGCAGTACTTC.

The chain combines TRBV5-1 with TRBJ2-1, with TRBD2 identical over 7 bases. Germline lookup yields CDR1 SGHRS and CDR2 YFSETQ. The CDR3 totals 15 residues. J gave up 7 bases and V 2 bases, and 9 bases lay outside the gene matches. As DNA, the CDR3 is TGCGCCAGCAGCTTAGGCGGGAGTAGTTTAAATGAGCAGTTCTTC. Translated: CASSLGGSSLNEQFF.

This clone was counted a single time. The chain carries TRBV5-1 and TRBJ1-5, with 7 positions matching TRBD1. Germline V CDR1 and CDR2: SGHRS, YFSETQ. V shed 3 bases and J 4 bases; nucleotides not matched to a gene: 4. The CDR3 extends over 14 amino acids. This CDR3 is CASSSTGINQPQHF. CDR3 nucleotide sequence: TGCGCCAGCAGCTCGACAGGGATTAATCAGCCCCAGCATTTT.

J is TRBJ2-7 and V is TRBV4-3, with 8 bases identical to TRBD2. The junction had 11 bases not matched to a gene; V was cut back by 4 bases and J by 0 bases. Germline CDR1 reads LGHNA; CDR2 reads YSLEER. CDR3 length equals 17 residues. CDR3 in amino acids: CASSLYLAGRASYEQYF. The CDR3 DNA reads as TGCGCCAGCAGCCTCTATTTAGCCGGGAGGGCCTCCTACGAGCAGTACTTC.

Remarks on this clone: The identical CDR3 is also encoded by other nucleotide sequences in the sample. J is TRBJ1-5 and V is TRBV7-2; D remains unclear. V lost 1 base to trimming and J lost 0 bases, with 4 bases between them. Germline V gene lookup returns CDR1 SGHTA and CDR2 FQGNSA. The CDR3 runs to 14 residues. This CDR3 reads CASSLVDSNQPQHF. CDR3 nucleotides: TGTGCCAGCAGCTTAGTGGATAGCAATCAGCCCCAGCATTTT.

The V and J genes are TRBV29-1 and TRBJ2-5, with D perhaps matching TRBD2 (7 bases). This CDR3 is built from 14 residues. The V gene's germline CDR1 is SQVTM and CDR2 ANQGSEA. With 3 bases removed from V and 5 bases from J, the gap between germline ends came to 16 bases. The CDR3 loop reads CSVDSRGGWETQYF. The CDR3 bases are TGCAGCGTTGATAGTAGGGGGGGCTGGGAGACCCAGTACTTC.

V is TRBV6-1 and J is TRBJ1-5; 11 bases align to TRBD1. The V gene's germline CDR1 is MNHNS and CDR2 SASEGT. Trimming at V came to 4 bases and at J to 7 bases, leaving 6 bases not matched to a gene. This CDR3 comprises 15 residues. The CDR3 loop reads CASSGRTGGVQPQHF. CDR3 sequence (DNA): TGTGCCAGCAGTGGCAGGACAGGGGGCGTGCAGCCCCAGCATTTT.

The chain recombines TRBV7-3 with TRBJ2-3; D assignment may be TRBD1 or TRBD2 (6 bases each). This CDR3 is built from 15 residues. V was pared by 5 bases and J by 0 bases, with 12 bases between. CDR1 and CDR2 (germline): SGHTA, FQGTGA. The CDR3 here is CASSRGPSSTDTQYF. The CDR3 bases are TGTGCCAGCAGCCGGGGGCCTAGCAGCACAGATACGCAGTATTTT.

The V call is TRBV9, the J call TRBJ2-7; weak D call: TRBD2 (6 bases). V was trimmed by 4 bases and J by 3 bases, leaving 14 bases between them. CDR3 size: 14 residues. CDR1 is SGDLS and CDR2 is YYNGEE in the germline V gene. The CDR3 bases are TGTGCCAGCAGCCGGGTCGGGAGTAGCTACGAGCAGTACTTC. As protein: CASSRVGSSYEQYF.

In this sample, this clone turned up once. This chain joins TRBV6-1 and TRBJ1-2; D gene ambiguous. Germline CDR1 MNHNS, CDR2 SASEGT. V gave up 5 bases and J gave up 2 bases, with 9 bases separating them. The CDR3 covers 13 residues. The CDR3 nucleotides read TGTGCCAGCAGTTCCGGGCAGAACTATGGCTACACCTTC. Encoded protein: CASSSGQNYGYTF.

This chain uses TRBV11-2 with TRBJ2-2; D is perhaps TRBD1 or TRBD2 (5 bases each). V lost 3 bases and J 6 bases, leaving 8 bases between the germline ends. Germline loops: CDR1 SGHAT, CDR2 FQNNGV. The length of the CDR3 is 13 residues. The CDR3 sequence: CASSLGVPGELFF. The CDR3 DNA is TGTGCCAGCAGCTTGGGGGTCCCCGGGGAGCTGTTTTTT.

This clone was found once. This sequence joins TRBV19 and TRBJ2-7, with D possibly being TRBD1 or TRBD2 (5 bases each). This CDR3 is built from 12 residues. Germline-derived CDR1 and CDR2 are LNHDA and SQIVND (reference sequence). V was pared by 10 bases and J by 1 base, with 11 bases between. The CDR3 reads CATGRGSYEQYF. CDR3 coding DNA: TGTGCCACGGGACGCGGATCCTACGAGCAGTACTTC.

The chain has TRBV10-3 and TRBJ1-1, with D maybe TRBD1 (6 bases). The CDR3 is 15 amino acids. The germline V gene has CDR1 ENHRY and CDR2 SYGVKD. V dropped 6 bases and J dropped 1 base, with 15 bases sitting between them. CDR3 sequence: CAIRRPTGPNTEAFF. For the CDR3, the DNA is TGTGCCATCAGACGACCGACAGGACCGAACACTGAAGCTTTCTTT.

On this clone itself: The same CDR3 arises from other DNA sequences in this sample as well. The chain combines TRBV5-1 with TRBJ1-2; D not certain. The CDR3 is 15 amino acids. The V end was cut by 1 base, the J end by 4 bases, with 14 bases between. From germline, CDR1 is SGHRS and CDR2 YFSETQ. CDR3 protein: CASSLTGQTAYGYTF. The CDR3, as DNA: TGCGCCAGCAGCTTGACTGGGCAGACGGCCTATGGCTACACCTTC.

V is TRBV9 and J is TRBJ2-1, with a possible D match to TRBD1 (6 bases). Germline loops: CDR1 SGDLS, CDR2 YYNGEE. The CDR3 loop spans 16 amino acids. V lost 0 bases, J lost 3 bases, and 13 bases lay in between. The CDR3 region is CASSVVPQGNYNEQFF. Here the CDR3 DNA reads TGTGCCAGCAGCGTAGTCCCTCAGGGGAACTACAATGAGCAGTTCTTC. Filled out from reference TRBV9 and TRBJ2-1, the complete variable domain reads DSGVTQTPKHLITATGQRVTLRCSPRSGDLSVYWYQQSLDQGLQFLIQYYNGEERAKGNILERFSAQQFPDLHSELNLSSLELGDSALYFCASSVVPQGNYNEQFFGPGTRLTVL.

The chain couples TRBV2 to TRBJ1-1; 7 bases match TRBD1. CDR1 is SNHLY, CDR2 FYNNEI, per germline. Losses at the gene ends were 7 bases for V and 9 bases for J; bases not matched to a gene: 11. This CDR3 has 13 residues. The CDR3 coding sequence is TGTGCCAGCACCCTAACGGGACAGACTCAAGCTTTCTTT. Translation gives CASTLTGQTQAFF.

In the case of this clone: Other DNA sequences in the sample encode the same CDR3. The chain employs TRBV9 and TRBJ1-1; D gene ambiguous. V was shortened by 1 base and J by 1 base, with 5 bases between the two germline ends. Per germline, CDR1 SGDLS and CDR2 YYNGEE. This CDR3 is built from 13 residues. The CDR3 coding sequence is TGTGCCAGCAGCGTACAAAGGAACACTGAAGCTTTCTTT. Protein sequence: CASSVQRNTEAFF.

The CDR3 DNA reads as TGTGCCAGCAATTCGAGGAGTGACACCATATATTTT. Amino acids: CASNSRSDTIYF. This chain uses TRBV6-1 with TRBJ1-3, with D hard to call. The V gene lost 7 bases and the J gene lost 8 bases, with 12 bases spanning the gap. The CDR3 is 12 residues long. The germline CDR1 and CDR2 sequences are MNHNS and SASEGT.

V gene TRBV10-1 combines with J gene TRBJ2-7, with D hard to call. This CDR3 comprises 16 residues. Trimming stripped 1 base from V and 2 bases from J, with 15 bases between. Germline V gene data show CDR1 as WNHNN and CDR2 as SYGVQD (reference sequence). As DNA, the CDR3 is TGCGCCAGCAGTGAGTTCCGCCGAGCTGCAGCCTACGAGCAGTACTTC. Protein product: CASSEFRRAAAYEQYF.

The chain combines TRBV7-2 with TRBJ2-7; possible D gene TRBD2, 6 bases. Germline CDR1 is SGHTA and CDR2 is FQGNSA. Trimming removed 11 bases from V and 3 bases from J, with 17 bases in between. The CDR3 sequence is 13 residues long. The CDR3 DNA follows: TGTGCCTCGGGAGAAAACAGGAACTACGAGCAGTACTTC. As protein: CASGENRNYEQYF. Full variable domain (missing parts from reference TRBV7-2 and TRBJ2-7): GAGVSQSPSNKVTEKGKDVELRCDPISGHTALYWYRQSLGQGLEFLIYFQGNSAPDKSGLPSDRFSAERTGGSVSTLTIQRTQQEDSAVYLCASGENRNYEQYFGPGTRLTVT.

This clone was observed once. The V call is TRBV5-8, the J call TRBJ2-1, with 10 bases that match TRBD2. This CDR3 spans 20 amino acids. With 6 bases clipped from V and 6 bases from J, the junction kept 24 bases outside the gene matches. Germline values: CDR1 SGHTS, CDR2 YDEGEE. As DNA, the CDR3 is TGTGCCAGCACCGATGGGGTTCCGGACCTAGCGGGAGTAGACGGCAATGAGCAGTTCTTC. This encodes CASTDGVPDLAGVDGNEQFF.

This clone was observed a single time. The V and J genes are TRBV12-5 and TRBJ2-1, with a weak D call TRBD2 (6 bases). Germline assignment: CDR1 LGHNT and CDR2 FRNRAP. The germline V and J ends were trimmed by 3 bases and 6 bases, with 12 bases remaining between them. The CDR3 covers 14 residues. Here the CDR3 reads CASGLGGTANEQFF. CDR3 in DNA: TGTGCTAGTGGTTTAGGCGGGACTGCCAATGAGCAGTTCTTC.

The count of this clone is one. The genes are TRBV7-2 and TRBJ1-1; no reliable D call. CDR3 length: 14 residues. CDR1 and CDR2 from the germline V gene are SGHTA and FQGNSA. V dropped 4 bases and J dropped 0 bases, with 9 bases sitting between them. The CDR3 DNA reads as TGTGCCAGCAGCTCCGAACCGATGAACACTGAAGCTTTCTTT. Protein sequence: CASSSEPMNTEAFF.

V is TRBV9 and J is TRBJ2-2; 8 bases line up with TRBD1. CDR1 is SGDLS and CDR2 is YYNGEE in the germline V gene. With 3 bases clipped from V and 0 bases from J, the junction kept 1 base outside the gene matches. The CDR3 is made up of 15 amino acids. The CDR3 DNA follows: TGTGCCAGCAGCGAGGGACAGGCGAACACCGGGGAGCTGTTTTTT. This sequence encodes CASSEGQANTGELFF.

This chain connects TRBV4-1 to TRBJ2-3; 10 bases fit TRBD1. This CDR3 is 13 amino acids long. In germline, CDR1 is MGHRA, CDR2 YSYEKL. V lost 2 bases, J lost 15 bases, and 8 bases stayed unmatched. CDR3 protein: CASSQPRQGASYF. CDR3 nucleotide sequence: TGCGCCAGCAGCCAACCGAGACAGGGGGCTTCTTATTTT.

V gene TRBV27 combines with J gene TRBJ2-5; 9 nucleotides agree with TRBD1. The CDR3 runs to 14 residues. The V and J ends lost 6 bases and 7 bases, in that order; junction bases with no gene match: 9. Germline CDR1 MNHEY, CDR2 SMNVEV (reference sequence). The CDR3 reads CASRRQGGIGTQYF. Written as DNA, the CDR3 is TGTGCCAGCAGGAGACAGGGGGGGATCGGGACCCAGTACTTC.